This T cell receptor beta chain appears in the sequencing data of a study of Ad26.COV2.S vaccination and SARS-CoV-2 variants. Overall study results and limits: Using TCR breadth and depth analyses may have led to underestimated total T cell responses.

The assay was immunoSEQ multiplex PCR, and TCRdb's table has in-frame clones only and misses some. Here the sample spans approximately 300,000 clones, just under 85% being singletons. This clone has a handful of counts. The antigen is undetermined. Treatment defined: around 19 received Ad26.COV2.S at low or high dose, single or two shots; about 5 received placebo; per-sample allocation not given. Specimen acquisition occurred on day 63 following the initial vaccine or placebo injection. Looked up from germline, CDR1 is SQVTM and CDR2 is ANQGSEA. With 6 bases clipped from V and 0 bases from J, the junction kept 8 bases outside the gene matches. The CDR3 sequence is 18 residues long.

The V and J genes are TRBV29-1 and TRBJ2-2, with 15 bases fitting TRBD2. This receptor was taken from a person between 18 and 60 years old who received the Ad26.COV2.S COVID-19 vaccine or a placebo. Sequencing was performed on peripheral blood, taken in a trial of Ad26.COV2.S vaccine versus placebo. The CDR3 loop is CSVLGTSGGRANTGELFF. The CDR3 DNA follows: TGCAGCGTCCTAGGGACTAGCGGGGGGCGCGCGAACACCGGGGAGCTGTTTTTT.